The 23 T cell receptor beta chains listed next were all sequenced from one sample in a study of human T cells and chemical hapten exposure. A single record per CDR3 protein comes from TCRdb applying MiXCR to the RACE reads. This table has a few hundred thousand distinct CDR3 sequences, around 5% appearing once. The time point is: patch test 1, 2 weeks after DPC sensitization. As for treatment: therapeutic diphenylcyclopropenone sensitization with weekly scalp DPC. Sequenced here: whole blood, sampled in connection with sensitization to the hapten diphenylcyclopropenone (DPC). The receptors were sampled from a woman between 45 and 60 years old with alopecia areata. Some clones in this sample may be carry-over from other donors' samples.

This clonotype was seen ten or more times. This chain joins TRBV24-1 and TRBJ1-5, with TRBD1 identical over 7 bases. With 5 bases clipped from V and 7 bases from J, the junction kept 19 bases outside the gene matches. This CDR3 comprises 18 residues. Germline V gene lookup returns CDR1 KGHDR and CDR2 SFDVKD. DNA for the CDR3: TGTGCCACCAGTGTCCTGACAGGGAGGGTCAATGGAGGGCAGCCCCAGCATTTT. Amino acids: CATSVLTGRVNGGQPQHF.

The chain couples TRBV6-6 to TRBJ1-3; D is uncertain. CDR3 size: 12 residues. V dropped 7 bases and J dropped 4 bases, with 8 bases sitting between them. Per the germline V gene, CDR1 is MNHNY and CDR2 is SVGAGI (reference sequence). CDR3 in DNA: TGTGCCAGCACCCAAAGGGGAAACACCATATATTTT. It translates to CASTQRGNTIYF.

This clonotype appeared a few times. The chain is built from TRBV28 and TRBJ1-1, with D hard to call. The CDR3 consists of 11 residues. V was shortened by 0 bases and J by 5 bases, with 1 base between the two germline ends. Germline V lookup: CDR1 MDHEN, CDR2 SYDVKM. The CDR3 coding sequence is TGTGCCAGCAGTTTATGGACTGAAGCTTTCTTT. Translated, it gives CASSLWTEAFF.

This clonotype has a handful of counts. The chain couples TRBV5-4 to TRBJ2-1; the D gene is possibly TRBD1 (5 bases). Trimming pared 2 bases from V and 10 bases from J, leaving 13 bases between. The length of the CDR3 is 13 residues. Germline CDR1 and CDR2: SGHNT and YYREEE (reference sequence). DNA for the CDR3: TGTGCCAGCAGCTTTCCGCAGGGTCGCGAGCAGTTCTTC. Translating gives CASSFPQGREQFF. Supplemented by reference TRBV5-4 and TRBJ2-1, the full variable domain reads ETGVTQSPTHLIKTRGQQVTLRCSSQSGHNTVSWYQQALGQGPQFIFQYYREEENGRGNFPPRFSGLQFPNYSSELNVNALELDDSALYLCASSFPQGREQFFGPGTRLTVL.

This clonotype was recorded many times. V is TRBV29-1 and J is TRBJ1-1; TRBD1 aligns across 8 bases. J lost 4 bases, V lost 7 bases, and 11 bases had no gene match. This CDR3 region has 14 residues. Per the germline V gene, CDR1 is SQVTM and CDR2 is ANQGSEA. The CDR3 spells CSAKRTGTGTEAFF. The CDR3 DNA is TGCAGCGCCAAAAGGACAGGGACAGGCACTGAAGCTTTCTTT.

This clonotype was recorded many times. The rearrangement joins TRBV6-1 to TRBJ1-1; no reliable D call. With 6 bases removed from V and 1 base from J, the gap between germline ends came to 9 bases. Germline V gene lookup returns CDR1 MNHNS and CDR2 SASEGT. This CDR3 is 13 amino acids long. As DNA, the CDR3 is TGTGCCAGCAGCGCAAACAGGAACACTGAAGCTTTCTTT. Translated, it gives CASSANRNTEAFF.

In this sample, this clonotype turned up many times. The rearrangement links TRBV28 to TRBJ1-1; 11 bases are a match to TRBD1. V gave up 5 bases and J gave up 2 bases; unmatched junction bases: 4. Germline lookup yields CDR1 MDHEN and CDR2 SYDVKM. The CDR3 loop spans 15 amino acids. CDR3 sequence reads: CASSPGTGGNTEAFF. The CDR3 DNA follows: TGTGCCAGCAGTCCAGGGACAGGGGGTAACACTGAAGCTTTCTTT.

The chain carries TRBV28 and TRBJ1-2, with D uncertain. This CDR3 has 15 residues. Germline CDR1 reads MDHEN; CDR2 reads SYDVKM. V lost 5 bases to trimming and J lost 4 bases, with 17 bases between them. The CDR3 here is CASSTRAPNVYGYTF. CDR3 nucleotides: TGTGCCAGCAGTACGAGGGCCCCTAACGTCTATGGCTACACCTTC.

This clonotype was recorded at least ten times. The chain links TRBV5-4 to TRBJ2-1; no clear D gene. The CDR3 spans 12 residues. The ends were cut back, 2 bases at V and 7 bases at J, with 7 bases in the middle. The germline V gene encodes CDR1 SGHNT and CDR2 YYREEE (reference sequence). The CDR3 DNA sequence: TGTGCCAGCAGCTTAACCCCGAATGAGCAGTTCTTC. Translated: CASSLTPNEQFF.

This clonotype showed up many times. The rearrangement uses TRBV12-3 or TRBV12-4 and TRBJ2-1; 8 bases agree with TRBD1. Trimming cost V 5 bases and J 7 bases; bases outside gene matches: 7. This CDR3 has 14 amino acids. The CDR3 DNA reads TGTGCCAGCAGTGGGACAGGTCGGGGGAATGAGCAGTTCTTC. It yields the protein CASSGTGRGNEQFF.

This clonotype was counted many times. The chain is built from TRBV3-1 and TRBJ2-1, with 15 bases aligning to TRBD2. V lost 1 base to trimming and J lost 3 bases; unmatched junction nucleotides: 10. From germline, CDR1 is LGHDT and CDR2 YNNKEL (reference sequence). This CDR3 comprises 20 residues. As DNA, the CDR3 is TGTGCCAGCAGCCAAGCCACCGGGACTAGCGGGGGGCCTTACTACAATGAGCAGTTCTTC. It codes for CASSQATGTSGGPYYNEQFF.

This clonotype was counted ten times or more. The genes are TRBV29-1 and TRBJ2-2; 9 bases line up with TRBD1. V dropped 0 bases and J dropped 6; count of bases not matched to a gene: 5. The germline CDR1 and CDR2 sequences are SQVTM and ANQGSEA. There are 15 residues in the CDR3. The CDR3 loop reads CSVEDRTGVAGELFF. For the CDR3, the DNA is TGCAGCGTTGAAGACAGGACAGGGGTGGCCGGGGAGCTGTTTTTT.

This clonotype was counted many times. This rearrangement joins TRBV11-2 to TRBJ1-2, with 9 nucleotides matching TRBD1. Germline V gene sequence: CDR1 SGHAT, CDR2 FQNNGV. The trim removed 4 bases at V and 2 bases at J, leaving 5 bases unmatched. The CDR3 is 15 amino acids. This chain's CDR3 is CASSSSGTGNYGYTF. In nucleotides, the CDR3 is TGTGCCAGCAGCTCGTCTGGGACAGGGAACTATGGCTACACCTTC.

J is TRBJ2-4 and V is TRBV13, with D hard to call. The germline gives CDR1 PRHDT, CDR2 FYEKMQ (reference sequence). The CDR3 totals 13 residues. V was cut by 10 bases and J by 0 bases, with 10 bases left in between. The CDR3 loop is CATKALAKNIQYF. For the CDR3, the DNA is TGTGCCACTAAGGCCCTAGCCAAAAACATTCAGTACTTC.

The table lists this clonotype with many counts. The chain combines TRBV15 with TRBJ2-3; D not resolved. The CDR3 has 18 amino acids. V shed 3 bases and J shed 2 bases, with 21 bases lying between them. Looked up from germline, CDR1 is LNHNV and CDR2 is YYDKDF (reference sequence). Here the CDR3 DNA reads TGTGCCACCAGCAGGGCCTTACTCGGACGGGCAGACACAGATACGCAGTATTTT. Translation: CATSRALLGRADTDTQYF.

Remarks on this clonotype: Possible read error: a much larger clone is one base away. The conserved final phenylalanine or tryptophan is absent from the CDR3, which likely points to a read error. This chain links TRBV20-1 with TRBJ2-7; TRBD2 matches 10 bases. The V and J ends lost 2 bases and 6 bases, in that order; junction bases with no gene match: 4. This CDR3 is built from 13 residues. Germline CDR1 is DFQATT and CDR2 is SNEGSKA (reference sequence). The CDR3 coding sequence is TGCAGTGCTAGACTAGCGGGAGTCGTCGAGCAGTACCTC. As protein: CSARLAGVVEQYL.

The chain has TRBV3-1 and TRBJ1-2; D remains unclear. V gave up 1 base and J gave up 4 bases, with 16 bases separating them. Germline V gene sequence: CDR1 LGHDT, CDR2 YNNKEL (reference sequence). This CDR3 region has 16 residues. CDR3 sequence: CASSQASGTVGYGYTF. In DNA, the CDR3 is TGTGCCAGCAGCCAAGCGTCGGGTACTGTTGGCTATGGCTACACCTTC.

The CDR3 here is CSATGDEQYF. DNA for the CDR3: TGCAGTGCTACAGGGGACGAGCAGTACTTC. The chain links TRBV20-1 to TRBJ2-7, with a weak D call TRBD1 (6 bases). Trimming shortened V by 4 bases and J by 5 bases, and 6 bases separated the two germline ends. CDR3 length equals 10 residues. The V gene's germline CDR1 is DFQATT and CDR2 SNEGSKA (reference sequence).

This chain connects TRBV3-1 to TRBJ2-3, with 9 positions matching TRBD2. The V gene end was trimmed by 1 base and the J gene end by 0 bases; junction bases not matched to a gene: 17. CDR1 is LGHDT, CDR2 YNNKEL, per germline (reference sequence). The CDR3 contains 21 residues. The CDR3 sequence: CASSQVAAGGPFVESTDTQYF. The CDR3 region has the DNA TGTGCCAGCAGCCAAGTTGCGGCGGGAGGGCCGTTTGTGGAGAGCACAGATACGCAGTATTTT.

The gene calls are TRBV2 and TRBJ2-7; D remains unclear. This CDR3 contains 13 residues. Trimming removed 6 bases from V and 0 bases from J, with 9 bases in between. Germline values: CDR1 SNHLY, CDR2 FYNNEI. The CDR3 DNA is TGTGCCAGCAGCCCCCAGAGCTCCTACGAGCAGTACTTC. This encodes CASSPQSSYEQYF.

With respect to this clonotype: This may arise from a read error, as a much more abundant clone is one base away. This rearrangement joins TRBV28 to TRBJ2-7; the D gene could be TRBD1 or TRBD2 (5 bases each). The CDR3 has 15 amino acids. Germline V gives CDR1 MDHEN, CDR2 SYDVKM. Trimming shortened V by 6 bases and J by 3 bases, and 18 bases separated the two germline ends. The CDR3 DNA reads TGTGCCAGCAGAAGACCACGGGACCATTACTACGAGCAGTACTTC. Its translation is CASRRPRDHYYEQYF.

This clonotype was seen at least ten times. The chain carries TRBV6-1 and TRBJ2-7, with a possible D match to TRBD2 (5 bases). The CDR3 has 14 amino acids. Germline V lookup: CDR1 MNHNS, CDR2 SASEGT. Trimming pared 3 bases from V and 0 bases from J, leaving 9 bases between. CDR3 sequence reads: CASSDRRSSYEQYF. For the CDR3, the DNA is TGTGCCAGCAGTGACAGGAGGAGCTCCTACGAGCAGTACTTC.

There are many counts of this clonotype. The chain couples TRBV6-1 to TRBJ1-5; no clear D. Germline V gives CDR1 MNHNS, CDR2 SASEGT. Trimming left V 2 bases short and J 5 bases short, with 10 bases between. The CDR3 covers 14 residues. DNA for the CDR3: TGTGCCAGCAGTGAAATCAGTCCCGATCAGCCCCAGCATTTT. This encodes CASSEISPDQPQHF.